What follows are 25 T cell receptor beta chains derived from one specimen sequenced in a study of cytomegalovirus exposure and HLA in healthy donors. The PCR used 60 Vbeta and 13 Jbeta primers. Produced via immunoSEQ multiplex PCR; TCRdb's table is partial and in-frame only. This sample has roughly 130,000 clones; around 83% occur once, and the top ten carry around 1.3%. Sequencing was performed on PBMCs. The receptors were gathered from a male donor in good health and CMV-seropositive.

The chain links TRBV29-1 to TRBJ1-2, with 7 bases matching TRBD1. The CDR3 has 18 amino acids. V trimming: 1 base; J trimming: 1 base; junction bases outside the gene matches: 15. Germline assignment: CDR1 SQVTM and CDR2 ANQGSEA. CDR3 protein: CSVEGRPRQGIHNYGYTF. CDR3 DNA: TGCAGCGTTGAAGGGCGTCCGAGACAGGGAATTCATAACTATGGCTACACCTTC.

The chain links TRBV29-1 to TRBJ1-2; D possibly corresponds to TRBD1 (6 bases). Germline V CDR1 and CDR2: SQVTM, ANQGSEA. The CDR3 consists of 12 residues. The ends were cut back, 4 bases at V and 4 bases at J, with 10 bases in the middle. The CDR3 is CSVGTVFYGYTF. In DNA, the CDR3 is TGCAGCGTTGGGACAGTCTTCTATGGCTACACCTTC.

V usage is TRBV6-1 and J usage is TRBJ2-2, with 7 positions matching TRBD2. Looked up from germline, CDR1 is MNHNS and CDR2 is SASEGT. J was trimmed by 6 bases and V by 0 bases; bases with no gene match: 4. This CDR3 has 15 residues. In DNA, the CDR3 is TGTGCCAGCAGTGAAGCCAGGGACTACGCCGGGGAGCTGTTTTTT. Its protein product is CASSEARDYAGELFF.

Only a few counts were recorded for this clone. The chain combines TRBV10-3 with TRBJ1-5; the D is unclear. Germline CDR1 ENHRY, CDR2 SYGVKD. The length of the CDR3 is 13 residues. V was pared by 6 bases and J by 4 bases, with 10 bases between. The DNA for the CDR3 is TGTGCCATCAGCACTGACACGAATCAGCCCCAGCATTTT. This gives the protein CAISTDTNQPQHF.

The chain recombines TRBV30 with TRBJ2-7; D is perhaps TRBD1 (7 bases). Germline CDR1 is GTSNPN and CDR2 is SVGIG (reference sequence). V was shortened by 1 base and J by 4 bases, with 14 bases between the two germline ends. This CDR3 spans 14 amino acids. In DNA, the CDR3 is TGTGCCTGGAGTGGGGGCAGGGGGGTGTACGAGCAGTACTTC. The encoded protein is CAWSGGRGVYEQYF.

The gene calls are TRBV5-1 and TRBJ2-2, with 7 nucleotides matching TRBD1. Trimming cost V 4 bases and J 6 bases; bases outside gene matches: 15. The germline V gene has CDR1 SGHRS and CDR2 YFSETQ. This CDR3 is built from 17 residues. CDR3: CASSHLDRELHAGELFF. The CDR3 region has the DNA TGCGCCAGCAGCCACCTAGACAGGGAGCTACACGCCGGGGAGCTGTTTTTT.

The V call is TRBV2, the J call TRBJ2-2; TRBD1 agrees at 7 bases. The trim removed 10 bases at V and 6 bases at J, leaving 17 bases unmatched. The length of the CDR3 is 16 residues. Looked up from germline, CDR1 is SNHLY and CDR2 is FYNNEI. The CDR3 DNA follows: TGTGCCATCATCCCCGGACAGGATTGGGGGTCCGGGGAGCTGTTTTTT. Its translation is CAIIPGQDWGSGELFF.

The count of this clone is one. The CDR3 loop is CASSTGLQSYNEQFF. The DNA of the CDR3 is TGTGCCAGCAGCACGGGACTACAATCCTACAATGAGCAGTTCTTC. V and J are TRBV5-4 and TRBJ2-1, with 7 bases fitting TRBD2. The germline V gene encodes CDR1 SGHNT and CDR2 YYREEE (reference sequence). This CDR3 region has 15 residues. V lost 4 bases to trimming and J lost 1 base; unmatched junction nucleotides: 5.

The rearrangement joins TRBV11-3 to TRBJ1-1; TRBD1 matches at 8 bases. Per the germline V gene, CDR1 is SGHNT and CDR2 is YENEEA. Germline trimming cut 0 bases from V and 3 bases from J; bases unmatched to any gene: 6. The CDR3 totals 16 residues. CDR3 nucleotides: TGTGCCAGCAGCTTAGACGACAGGGGTAGTGACACTGAAGCTTTCTTT. Its protein product is CASSLDDRGSDTEAFF. Full variable domain (missing parts from reference TRBV11-3 and TRBJ1-1): EAGVVQSPRYKIIEKKQPVAFWCNPISGHNTLYWYLQNLGQGPELLIRYENEEAVDDSQLPKDRFSAERLKGVDSTLKIQPAELGDSAVYLCASSLDDRGSDTEAFFGQGTRLTVV.

This chain connects TRBV11-2 to TRBJ2-3; tentative D call: TRBD1 (6 bases). CDR1 is SGHAT and CDR2 is FQNNGV in the germline V gene. The CDR3 consists of 13 residues. V was shortened by 2 bases and J by 6 bases, with 9 bases between the two germline ends. CDR3 nucleotides: TGTGCCAGCAGCTTAAATCAGGGGGATACGCAGTATTTT. Translating gives CASSLNQGDTQYF.

This clone came up a few times. The V gene is TRBV6-5, the J gene TRBJ1-3, with D unclear. The CDR3 has 16 amino acids. Germline CDR1 and CDR2: MNHEY and SVGAGI. V was trimmed by 0 bases and J by 0 bases, leaving 9 bases between them. The CDR3 spells CASSYSTDTSGNTIYF. CDR3 in DNA: TGTGCCAGCAGTTACTCGACCGACACCTCTGGAAACACCATATATTTT.

The chain combines TRBV5-1 with TRBJ1-1, with TRBD1 as a possible D gene (5 bases). CDR1 is SGHRS and CDR2 is YFSETQ in the germline V gene. V gave up 7 bases and J gave up 5 bases, with 21 bases separating them. The CDR3 length is 15 residues. CDR3 sequence: CASQAQAISETEAFF. The CDR3 nucleotides are TGCGCCAGCCAGGCACAGGCGATATCGGAGACTGAAGCTTTCTTT.

This clone was detected a few times. V usage is TRBV15 and J usage is TRBJ1-1; D is unclear. CDR3 length: 14 residues. Germline-derived CDR1 and CDR2 are LNHNV and YYDKDF (reference sequence). V was clipped by 8 bases and J by 5 bases, with 18 bases between them. Written as DNA, the CDR3 is TGTGCCACCGTCGGTCACGGGGAACGGACTGAAGCTTTCTTT. This sequence encodes CATVGHGERTEAFF.

The chain employs TRBV4-3 and TRBJ1-2, with D unclear. Germline V gives CDR1 LGHNA, CDR2 YSLEER. This CDR3 contains 16 residues. The germline V and J ends were trimmed by 0 bases and 4 bases, with 15 bases remaining between them. The CDR3 spells CASSQDAVPTSYGYTF. The CDR3 DNA sequence: TGCGCCAGCAGCCAAGATGCGGTCCCTACTTCCTATGGCTACACCTTC.

The rearrangement uses TRBV19 and TRBJ2-7; D call uncertain. CDR1 is LNHDA and CDR2 is SQIVND in the germline V gene (reference sequence). CDR3 length equals 12 residues. Trimming removed 6 bases from V and 3 bases from J, with 9 bases in between. The DNA of the CDR3 is TGTGCCAGTAGCGGGTACGACTACGAGCAGTACTTC. This encodes CASSGYDYEQYF. The entire variable domain, with the rest obtained from reference TRBV19 and TRBJ2-7, is as follows: DGGITQSPKYLFRKEGQNVTLSCEQNLNHDAMYWYRQDPGQGLRLIYYSQIVNDFQKGDIAEGYSVSREKKESFPLTVTSAQKNPTAFYLCASSGYDYEQYFGPGTRLTVT.

The DNA for the CDR3 is TGTGCCAGCAGCCAAGATAGGAGACGACAGGGGGTCTCAGAGACCCAGTACTTC. Translating gives CASSQDRRRQGVSETQYF. The chain combines TRBV4-2 with TRBJ2-5, with TRBD1 identical over 9 bases. V gave up 0 bases and J gave up 4 bases; unmatched junction bases: 12. Germline V gene data show CDR1 as LGHNA and CDR2 as YNFKEQ. This CDR3 is built from 18 residues.

This clone has a single count. The chain has TRBV6-5 and TRBJ1-1; weak D call: TRBD1 (6 bases). The CDR3 totals 15 residues. CDR1 is MNHEY, CDR2 SVGAGI, per germline. Deletions cut 3 bases from V and 1 base from J, with 12 bases between. In DNA form, the CDR3 reads TGTGCCAGCAGTTATTCCCTAGGGGGGAACACTGAAGCTTTCTTT. Residues: CASSYSLGGNTEAFF.

This sequence joins TRBV7-9 and TRBJ1-5; tentatively, D is TRBD1 (6 bases). This CDR3 region has 14 residues. Germline loops: CDR1 SEHNR, CDR2 FQNEAQ (reference sequence). V was shortened by 4 bases and J by 2 bases, with 9 bases between the two germline ends. This chain's CDR3 is CASSSTGGNQPQHF. CDR3 in DNA: TGTGCCAGCAGCTCGACAGGCGGCAATCAGCCCCAGCATTTT.

V and J are TRBV7-9 and TRBJ1-1, with 7 bases aligning to TRBD1. Germline V gives CDR1 SEHNR, CDR2 FQNEAQ (reference sequence). Trimming cost V 5 bases and J 0 bases; bases outside gene matches: 6. This CDR3 comprises 15 residues. The CDR3 DNA reads TGTGCCAGCAGCCGCCGACAGGGAATGAACACTGAAGCTTTCTTT. This encodes CASSRRQGMNTEAFF.

The chain is built from TRBV18 and TRBJ2-7; TRBD1 is a possible D gene (5 bases). The germline V gene encodes CDR1 KGHSH and CDR2 LQKENI. The CDR3 sequence is 14 residues long. V was shortened by 0 bases and J by 5 bases, with 11 bases between the two germline ends. The CDR3: CASSPPGQGNEQYF. CDR3 coding DNA: TGTGCCAGCTCACCACCCGGGCAGGGCAACGAGCAGTACTTC.

V and J are TRBV28 and TRBJ2-1, with D possibly being TRBD2 (6 bases). Trimming removed 5 bases from V and 1 base from J, with 12 bases in between. Germline loops: CDR1 MDHEN, CDR2 SYDVKM. CDR3 length equals 15 residues. The CDR3 protein is CASSAGLFSYNEQFF. The CDR3 region has the DNA TGTGCCAGCAGTGCGGGACTTTTTTCCTACAATGAGCAGTTCTTC.

Only a few counts were recorded for this clone. V is TRBV6-4 and J is TRBJ2-1; tentatively, D is TRBD2 (5 bases). V was trimmed by 3 bases and J by 6 bases, leaving 15 bases between them. Germline CDR1 MRHNA, CDR2 SNTAGT. This CDR3 has 15 amino acids. The CDR3, as DNA: TGTGCCAGCAGTGAAAAGGCTAGTAGCGCCAATGAGCAGTTCTTC. Translation gives CASSEKASSANEQFF.

The chain links TRBV28 to TRBJ1-6, with TRBD1 matching over 9 bases. The V gene's germline CDR1 is MDHEN and CDR2 SYDVKM. V trimming: 5 bases; J trimming: 8 bases; junction bases outside the gene matches: 7. This CDR3 has 15 residues. The CDR3 protein is CASSTPGQGDSPLHF. In nucleotides, the CDR3 is TGTGCCAGCAGTACCCCGGGACAGGGAGATTCACCCCTCCACTTT.

The chain links TRBV15 to TRBJ1-4; D is ambiguous. V was shortened by 0 bases and J by 3 bases, with 8 bases between the two germline ends. Germline V gives CDR1 LNHNV, CDR2 YYDKDF (reference sequence). This CDR3 is 15 amino acids long. This CDR3 is CATSRDTAANEKLFF. The CDR3 coding sequence is TGTGCCACCAGCAGAGATACAGCCGCTAATGAAAAACTGTTTTTT.

This clone was seen once. V usage is TRBV4-3 and J usage is TRBJ2-7; the match to TRBD1 covers 8 bases. This CDR3 is built from 16 residues. The ends lost 0 bases at V and 2 bases at J; junction bases unmatched: 6. The V gene's germline CDR1 is LGHNA and CDR2 YSLEER. CDR3 nucleotides: TGCGCCAGCAGCCAAGACCCGGGACAGGCAACCTACGAGCAGTACTTC. Its translation is CASSQDPGQATYEQYF.